This TCR beta chain was observed in a study of T cell responses to AZD1222 COVID-19 vaccine. Using immunoSEQ multiplex PCR, the repertoire was profiled, and TCRdb retains in-frame clones only, with some absent. The top ten clones hold 3.5% to 4% of a sample with some 95,000 clones, less than 90% of them seen once. The CDR3 is 14 residues long. CDR1 SGHRS and CDR2 YFSETQ come from the germline V gene. Between the trimmed V and J ends, which lost 1 base and 4 bases, there was a span of 11 bases. The chain recombines TRBV5-1 with TRBJ1-2; the D is unclear. The TCR comes from an adult in good health. Source: peripheral blood, taken on day 0 of AZD1222 vaccination. This CDR3 is CASSLLGGPYGYTF. Here the CDR3 DNA reads TGCGCCAGCAGCTTGTTAGGAGGGCCCTATGGCTACACCTTC.